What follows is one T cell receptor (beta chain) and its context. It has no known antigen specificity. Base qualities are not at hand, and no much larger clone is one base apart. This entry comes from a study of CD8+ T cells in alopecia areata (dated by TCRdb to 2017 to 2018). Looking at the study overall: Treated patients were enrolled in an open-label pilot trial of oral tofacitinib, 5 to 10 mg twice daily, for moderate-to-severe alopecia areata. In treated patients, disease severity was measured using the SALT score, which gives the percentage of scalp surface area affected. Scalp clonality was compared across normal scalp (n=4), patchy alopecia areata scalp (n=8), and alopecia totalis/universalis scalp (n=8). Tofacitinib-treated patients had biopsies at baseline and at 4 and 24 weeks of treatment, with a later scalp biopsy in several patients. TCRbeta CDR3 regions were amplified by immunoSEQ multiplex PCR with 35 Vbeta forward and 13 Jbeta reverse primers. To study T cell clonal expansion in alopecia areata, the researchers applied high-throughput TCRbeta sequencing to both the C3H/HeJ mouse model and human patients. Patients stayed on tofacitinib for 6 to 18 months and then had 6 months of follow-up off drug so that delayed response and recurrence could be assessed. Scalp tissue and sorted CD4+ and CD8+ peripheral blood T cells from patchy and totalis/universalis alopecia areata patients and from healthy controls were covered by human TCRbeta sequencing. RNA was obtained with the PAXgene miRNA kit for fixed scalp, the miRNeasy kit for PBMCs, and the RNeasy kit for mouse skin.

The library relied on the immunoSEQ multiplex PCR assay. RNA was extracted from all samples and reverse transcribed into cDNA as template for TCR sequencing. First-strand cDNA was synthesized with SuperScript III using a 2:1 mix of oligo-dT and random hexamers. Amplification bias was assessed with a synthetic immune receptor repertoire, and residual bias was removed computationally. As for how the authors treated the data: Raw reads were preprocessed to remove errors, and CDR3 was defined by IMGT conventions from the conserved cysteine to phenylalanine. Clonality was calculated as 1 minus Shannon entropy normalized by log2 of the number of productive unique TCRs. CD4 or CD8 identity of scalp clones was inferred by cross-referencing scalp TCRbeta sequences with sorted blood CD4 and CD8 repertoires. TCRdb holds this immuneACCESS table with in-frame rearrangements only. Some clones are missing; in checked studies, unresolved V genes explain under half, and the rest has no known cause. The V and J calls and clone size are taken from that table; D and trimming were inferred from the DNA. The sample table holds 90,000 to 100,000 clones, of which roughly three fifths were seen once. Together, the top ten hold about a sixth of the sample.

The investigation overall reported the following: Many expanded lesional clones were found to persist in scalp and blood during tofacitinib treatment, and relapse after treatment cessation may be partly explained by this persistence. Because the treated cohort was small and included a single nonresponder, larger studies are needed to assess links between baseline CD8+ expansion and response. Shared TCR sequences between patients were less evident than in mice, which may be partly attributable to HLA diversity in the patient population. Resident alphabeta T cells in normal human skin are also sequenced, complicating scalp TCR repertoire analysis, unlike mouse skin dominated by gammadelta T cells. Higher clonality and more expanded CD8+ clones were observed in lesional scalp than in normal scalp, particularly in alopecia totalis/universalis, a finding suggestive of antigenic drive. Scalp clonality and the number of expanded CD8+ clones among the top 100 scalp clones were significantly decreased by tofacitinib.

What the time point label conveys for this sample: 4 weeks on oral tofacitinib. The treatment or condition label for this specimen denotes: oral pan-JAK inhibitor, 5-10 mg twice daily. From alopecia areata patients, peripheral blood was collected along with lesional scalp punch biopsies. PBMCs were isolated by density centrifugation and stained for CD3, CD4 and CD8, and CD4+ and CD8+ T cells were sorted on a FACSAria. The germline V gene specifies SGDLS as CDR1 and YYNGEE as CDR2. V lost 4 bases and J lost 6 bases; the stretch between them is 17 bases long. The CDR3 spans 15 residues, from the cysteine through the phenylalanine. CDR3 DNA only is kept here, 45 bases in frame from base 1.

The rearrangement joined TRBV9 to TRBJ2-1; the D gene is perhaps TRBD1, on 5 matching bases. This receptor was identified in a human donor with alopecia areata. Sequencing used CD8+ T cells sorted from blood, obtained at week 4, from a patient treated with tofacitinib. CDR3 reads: CASSPPGLSGNEQFF. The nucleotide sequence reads TGTGCCAGCAGCCCCCCAGGGCTCTCGGGCAATGAGCAGTTCTTC.